The 23 T cell receptor beta chains reported below all come from one sample, sequenced in a study of neurological immune-mediated disorders. TCRdb re-called the 5' RACE reads through MiXCR, storing one row per CDR3 protein. The sample includes tens of thousands of distinct CDR3 sequences, approximately 13% seen only once; the top ten take 2% to 2.5%. Indicated time point: longitudinal time-point 2. The specimen was PBMCs. These receptors all stem from a woman aged 40 to 50 in good health.

This clonotype was observed at least ten times. This chain links TRBV4-2 with TRBJ1-1; TRBD1 is a possible D gene (6 bases). V lost 7 bases and J 6 bases, leaving 12 bases between the germline ends. The CDR3 is made up of 12 amino acids. From germline, CDR1 is LGHNA and CDR2 YNFKEQ. DNA for the CDR3: TGTGCCAGCACATTAAACAGGGCTGAAGCTTTCTTT. Its translation: CASTLNRAEAFF.

This clonotype has a count of ten or more. The J gene is TRBJ2-7, the V gene TRBV12-3 or TRBV12-4, with TRBD1 identical over 10 bases. The V gene end was trimmed by 5 bases and the J gene end by 2 bases; junction bases not matched to a gene: 9. This CDR3 contains 16 residues. DNA of the CDR3: TGTGCCAGCAGTGAAGGTTGGGACAGGGGCCCCTACGAGCAGTACTTC. Translating gives CASSEGWDRGPYEQYF.

This clonotype was seen at least ten times. This sequence joins TRBV6-5 and TRBJ2-7; a possible D gene is TRBD1 (6 bases). Germline values: CDR1 MNHEY, CDR2 SVGAGI. V was cut by 2 bases and J by 5 bases, with 13 bases left in between. The CDR3 totals 14 residues. The CDR3 nucleotides read TGTGCCAGCAGTTACGGTCAGGGGATGAACGAGCAGTACTTC. Residues: CASSYGQGMNEQYF.

The chain's CDR3 is CASSLLGASYEQYF. The DNA of the CDR3 is TGTGCCAGCAGCTTACTCGGGGCCAGCTACGAGCAGTACTTC. The chain is built from TRBV7-2 and TRBJ2-7; perhaps D is TRBD1 or TRBD2 (5 bases each). Trimming took off 2 bases at V and 3 bases at J, with 11 bases between the two ends. Germline V CDR1 and CDR2: SGHTA, FQGNSA. CDR3 length: 14 amino acids.

This clonotype was seen ten or more times. This chain connects TRBV2 to TRBJ1-1; D remains unclear. V was pared by 2 bases and J by 4 bases, with 14 bases between. CDR1 and CDR2 (germline): SNHLY, FYNNEI. There are 15 residues in the CDR3. The CDR3 coding sequence is TGTGCCAGCAGTGAACGGGGAAGTCAGTTCACTGAAGCTTTCTTT. Protein: CASSERGSQFTEAFF.

This clonotype was detected many times. J is TRBJ1-2 and V is TRBV24-1; D remains ambiguous. Per germline, CDR1 KGHDR and CDR2 SFDVKD. V dropped 5 bases and J dropped 7 bases, with 10 bases sitting between them. CDR3 length equals 12 residues. CDR3 in DNA: TGTGCCACCAGTGGTACGGGTTTTGGCTACACCTTC. Encoded protein: CATSGTGFGYTF.

This clonotype has at least ten counts. This chain connects TRBV6-5 to TRBJ1-1, with D tentatively TRBD1 (6 bases). This CDR3 region has 13 residues. V shed 5 bases and J shed 3 bases, with 10 bases lying between them. Germline V CDR1 and CDR2: MNHEY, SVGAGI. The CDR3 nucleotides read TGTGCCAGCAGTCTAGGACAGCACACTGAAGCTTTCTTT. Translation: CASSLGQHTEAFF.

This clonotype was seen at least ten times. The chain combines TRBV9 with TRBJ1-1; 8 bases align to TRBD1. The CDR3 runs 14 residues. The germline gives CDR1 SGDLS, CDR2 YYNGEE. J lost 5 bases, V lost 3 bases, and 6 bases had no gene match. CDR3 in amino acids: CASSAPTGDTEAFF. The CDR3 DNA is TGTGCCAGCAGCGCACCGACAGGGGATACTGAAGCTTTCTTT. Combining the CDR3 with reference TRBV9 and TRBJ1-1 gives the whole variable domain DSGVTQTPKHLITATGQRVTLRCSPRSGDLSVYWYQQSLDQGLQFLIQYYNGEERAKGNILERFSAQQFPDLHSELNLSSLELGDSALYFCASSAPTGDTEAFFGQGTRLTVV.

Ten or more counts support this clonotype. CDR3 in DNA: TGCAGTGCATTAGGGACAGTTGGCTACACCTTC. As protein: CSALGTVGYTF. V and J are TRBV20-1 and TRBJ1-2, with 7 nucleotides matching TRBD1. The germline gives CDR1 DFQATT, CDR2 SNEGSKA (reference sequence). CDR3 size: 11 residues. The J segment lost 7 bases and the V segment lost 6 bases, leaving 5 bases of the junction unmatched.

This clonotype was counted many times. This rearrangement joins TRBV12-3 or TRBV12-4 to TRBJ1-5; D call uncertain. V lost 5 bases, J lost 7 bases, and 12 bases lay in between. This CDR3 contains 13 residues. The CDR3 DNA is TGTGCCAGCAGTCTGGAACTAGGACAGCCCCAGCATTTT. Translation gives CASSLELGQPQHF.

Ten or more counts support this clonotype. The chain joins TRBV7-8 to TRBJ2-5; D may correspond to TRBD1 or TRBD2 (6 bases each). The CDR3 consists of 19 residues. Deletions cut 1 base from V and 6 bases from J, with 27 bases between. The germline gives CDR1 SGHVS, CDR2 FQNEAQ. The CDR3 sequence: CASSLVRWGAVPLLKTQYF. In DNA form, the CDR3 reads TGTGCCAGCAGCTTAGTTCGGTGGGGGGCCGTCCCCCTACTGAAGACCCAGTACTTC.

This clonotype was counted at least ten times. CDR3 loop: CASSLEEGLNTEAFF. In DNA, the CDR3 is TGTGCCAGCAGCTTGGAGGAGGGTTTGAACACTGAAGCTTTCTTT. The chain recombines TRBV5-5 with TRBJ1-1; D is unresolved. Trimming took 0 bases from V and 0 from J, leaving 9 bases between them. The germline CDR1 and CDR2 sequences are SGHKS and YYEKEE (reference sequence). The CDR3 sequence is 15 residues long.

This clonotype appeared many times. The genes are TRBV20-1 and TRBJ2-2; no reliable D call. The CDR3 has 15 amino acids. CDR1 is DFQATT, CDR2 SNEGSKA, per germline (reference sequence). V was clipped by 3 bases and J by 5 bases, with 16 bases between them. In DNA, the CDR3 is TGCAGTGCTAGGAGCCGCCAGGCGGTAACCGGGGAGCTGTTTTTT. This encodes CSARSRQAVTGELFF.

This clonotype was detected many times. This rearrangement joins TRBV7-8 to TRBJ2-7; 8 bases are shared with TRBD1. Germline V lookup: CDR1 SGHVS, CDR2 FQNEAQ. The CDR3 sequence is 14 residues long. Unmatched junction bases numbered 10, after V lost 7 bases and J lost 5 bases. CDR3: CASNPGQESHEQYF. In nucleotides, the CDR3 is TGTGCCAGCAATCCGGGACAGGAGAGCCACGAGCAGTACTTC.

This clonotype was seen ten or more times. The V gene is TRBV7-6, the J gene TRBJ2-2; the D gene is possibly TRBD2 (5 bases). Trimming removed 5 bases at V and 5 bases at J, with 12 bases between. The CDR3 is 14 residues long. Germline V gives CDR1 SGHVS, CDR2 FNYEAQ. CDR3 coding DNA: TGTGCCAGCAGCCCGGTCCGCGGGACCGGGGAGCTGTTTTTT. Translating it yields CASSPVRGTGELFF.

This clonotype was observed at least ten times. This chain uses TRBV29-1 with TRBJ2-5; D is uncertain. V lost 6 bases and J lost 3, with 11 bases in between. Looked up from germline, CDR1 is SQVTM and CDR2 is ANQGSEA. The length of the CDR3 is 12 residues. The CDR3 region is CSVRPEEETQYF. The CDR3 coding sequence is TGCAGCGTCAGACCAGAGGAAGAGACCCAGTACTTC.

This clonotype came up once. The chain uses TRBV5-4 and TRBJ1-1, with D possibly being TRBD1 (6 bases). The CDR3 is 16 amino acids. Germline values: CDR1 SGHNT, CDR2 YYREEE (reference sequence). Trimming removed 4 bases from V and 5 bases from J, with 21 bases in between. This CDR3 is CASSPPQTGSRTEAFF. CDR3 in DNA: TGTGCCAGCAGCCCCCCCCAGACAGGATCAAGGACTGAAGCTTTCTTT.

Ten or more counts support this clonotype. The chain combines TRBV12-3 or TRBV12-4 with TRBJ2-2; 7 bases match TRBD1. V was clipped by 6 bases and J by 3 bases; unmatched bases: 7. CDR3 length: 15 amino acids. The CDR3 DNA reads TGTGCCAGCAGGGCAGGGGGATCAGACACCGGGGAGCTGTTTTTT. Amino acid sequence: CASRAGGSDTGELFF.

The rearrangement joins TRBV12-3 or TRBV12-4 to TRBJ2-1; D gene ambiguous. The CDR3 runs to 13 residues. V was pared by 5 bases and J by 10 bases, with 15 bases between. The CDR3 coding sequence is TGTGCCAGCAGTCCCTGGACGGATACCGAGCAGTTCTTC. Encoded protein: CASSPWTDTEQFF.

This clonotype has a count of ten or more. J is TRBJ1-4 and V is TRBV5-1; 8 bases line up with TRBD1. From germline, CDR1 is SGHRS and CDR2 YFSETQ. CDR3 length: 14 residues. V shed 4 bases and J 4 bases; nucleotides not matched to a gene: 3. The CDR3 sequence: CASSQDRVNEKLFF. The DNA of the CDR3 is TGCGCCAGCAGCCAGGACAGGGTTAATGAAAAACTGTTTTTT.

This clonotype has at least ten counts. V usage is TRBV12-3 or TRBV12-4 and J usage is TRBJ2-7; D remains ambiguous. The CDR3 loop spans 13 amino acids. Trimming took 6 bases from V and 4 from J, leaving 13 bases between them. CDR3 nucleotides: TGTGCCAGCAGCCCTCCGGCGGTATACGAGCAGTACTTC. As protein: CASSPPAVYEQYF.

This clonotype was seen ten or more times. The chain links TRBV5-4 to TRBJ1-1; a weak D match, TRBD1 (6 bases). Trimming took off 0 bases at V and 7 bases at J, with 10 bases between the two ends. CDR3 size: 13 residues. The germline V gene encodes CDR1 SGHNT and CDR2 YYREEE (reference sequence). This CDR3 is CASSLGQEGEAFF. CDR3 DNA: TGTGCCAGCAGCTTGGGACAGGAAGGTGAAGCTTTCTTT.

Many counts were recorded for this clonotype. The genes are TRBV5-1 and TRBJ1-2; no clear D. CDR3 length: 13 amino acids. Germline values: CDR1 SGHRS, CDR2 YFSETQ. With 0 bases removed from V and 6 bases from J, the gap between germline ends came to 9 bases. The CDR3 protein is CASSLAGRDGYTF. The CDR3 region has the DNA TGCGCCAGCAGCTTGGCAGGAAGGGATGGCTACACCTTC.